The 27 T cell receptor beta chains below were found in one sample sequenced in a study of blood T cell repertoires in COVID-19. The repertoire was sequenced with immunoSEQ multiplex PCR; TCRdb's copy has only in-frame clones and lacks some. In the table there are approximately 290,000 clones, roughly four fifths of which are singletons. Sequenced sample: peripheral blood. These receptors all stem from an older person with COVID-19, enrolled during active disease.

V and J are TRBV29-1 and TRBJ1-1; possibly TRBD1 for D (5 bases). The CDR3 extends over 14 amino acids. CDR1 is SQVTM, CDR2 ANQGSEA, per germline. V was trimmed by 6 bases and J by 5 bases, leaving 19 bases between them. The CDR3 loop is CSVAQGSLRTEAFF. In nucleotides, the CDR3 is TGCAGCGTAGCCCAGGGTTCTCTACGAACTGAAGCTTTCTTT.

CDR3 in DNA: TGTGCCAGCAGCTGGACTAGTGGAAACACAGATACGCAGTATTTT. This encodes CASSWTSGNTDTQYF. The rearrangement links TRBV6-2 or TRBV6-3 to TRBJ2-3; TRBD2 aligns across 7 bases. V shed 6 bases, J shed 2 bases, and the junction held 8 bases outside the gene matches. CDR1 is MNHEY and CDR2 is SVGEGT in the germline V gene. The CDR3 is 15 residues long.

The rearrangement uses TRBV11-2 and TRBJ2-5; 9 bases line up with TRBD1. The CDR3 covers 15 residues. Germline CDR1 and CDR2: SGHAT and FQNNGV. V gave up 4 bases and J gave up 5 bases; unmatched junction bases: 8. The CDR3: CASSSGTGLSETQYF. The CDR3 DNA follows: TGTGCCAGCAGCTCCGGGACAGGGTTGTCGGAGACCCAGTACTTC.

V gene TRBV5-1 combines with J gene TRBJ1-5, with D possibly TRBD1 on 5 matching bases. V dropped 0 bases and J dropped 1 base, with 8 bases sitting between them. Germline V gene lookup returns CDR1 SGHRS and CDR2 YFSETQ. The CDR3 spans 15 residues. The CDR3 DNA is TGCGCCAGCAGCTTGGACCAGGGAAGCAATCAGCCCCAGCATTTT. The encoded protein is CASSLDQGSNQPQHF. The full variable domain, in which reference TRBV5-1 and TRBJ1-5 provide the parts outside the CDR3, is KAGVTQTPRYLIKTRGQQVTLSCSPISGHRSVSWYQQTPGQGLQFLFEYFSETQRNKGNFPGRFSGRQFSNSRSEMNVSTLELGDSALYLCASSLDQGSNQPQHFGDGTRLSIL.

This chain uses TRBV3-1 (or the pseudogene TRBV3-2) with TRBJ2-2; the match to TRBD2 covers 11 bases. The junction had 4 bases not matched to a gene; V was cut back by 4 bases and J by 3 bases. CDR3 length equals 16 residues. CDR1 is LGHDT and CDR2 is YNNKEL in the germline V gene (reference sequence). The CDR3 spells CASSPGLAEYTGELFF. Written as DNA, the CDR3 is TGTGCCAGCAGCCCGGGACTAGCGGAGTACACCGGGGAGCTGTTTTTT.

A single count supports this clone. This chain's CDR3 is CASRTVFNSGNTIYF. The CDR3 coding sequence is TGTGCCAGCAGGACAGTTTTCAACTCTGGAAACACCATATATTTT. The chain is built from TRBV6-5 and TRBJ1-3, with TRBD1 as a possible D gene (5 bases). The germline V gene has CDR1 MNHEY and CDR2 SVGAGI. The CDR3 totals 15 residues. Trimming removed 6 bases from V and 0 bases from J, with 12 bases in between.

CDR3 coding DNA: TGCGCCAGCAGAGCCGGGTTATCTAACTATGGCTACACCTTC. As protein: CASRAGLSNYGYTF. This chain connects TRBV5-1 to TRBJ1-2; D remains ambiguous. The CDR3 extends over 14 amino acids. CDR1 is SGHRS and CDR2 is YFSETQ in the germline V gene. V gave up 5 bases and J gave up 0 bases, with 11 bases separating them.

The gene calls are TRBV6-4 and TRBJ2-3; 7 bases align to TRBD2. V lost 10 bases, J lost 2 bases, and 9 bases stayed unmatched. Germline assignment: CDR1 MRHNA and CDR2 SNTAGT. The CDR3 totals 14 residues. CDR3 in DNA: TGTGCCACAGCCAGCGGGACGATCACAGATACGCAGTATTTT. Protein sequence: CATASGTITDTQYF.

The CDR3 bases are TGTGCCAGCAGTTCCGGGACTAGCGGCTTGAGCATGGCAGATACGCAGTATTTT. This encodes CASSSGTSGLSMADTQYF. The V call is TRBV27, the J call TRBJ2-3, with 11 bases fitting TRBD2. The CDR3 loop spans 18 amino acids. Germline CDR1 and CDR2: MNHEY and SMNVEV (reference sequence). V lost 4 bases to trimming and J lost 4 bases; unmatched junction nucleotides: 13.

This sequence joins TRBV28 and TRBJ1-2, with D possibly TRBD1 on 6 matching bases. Trimming took 6 bases from V and 5 from J, leaving 19 bases between them. The germline V gene encodes CDR1 MDHEN and CDR2 SYDVKM. The CDR3 sequence is 15 residues long. CDR3 region: CASRPSTGFEYGYTF. Here the CDR3 DNA reads TGTGCCAGCAGACCGTCCACAGGGTTTGAGTATGGCTACACCTTC.

This chain links TRBV6-2 or TRBV6-3 with TRBJ1-1, with D possibly being TRBD1 (6 bases). Germline V gives CDR1 MNHEY, CDR2 SVGEGT. Trimming left V 6 bases short and J 10 bases short, with 18 bases between. The CDR3 consists of 13 residues. CDR3 protein: CASSMVGGLVAFF. In DNA, the CDR3 is TGTGCCAGCAGCATGGTGGGGGGGCTGGTAGCTTTCTTT.

A word on this clone: This CDR3 is also generated by other DNA sequences in the sample. V gene TRBV5-1 combines with J gene TRBJ1-2; the D is unclear. This CDR3 is built from 13 residues. Trimming left V 0 bases short and J 1 base short, with 4 bases between. Looked up from germline, CDR1 is SGHRS and CDR2 is YFSETQ. The CDR3 protein is CASSLGGNYGYTF. In DNA form, the CDR3 reads TGCGCCAGCAGCTTGGGAGGTAACTATGGCTACACCTTC.

This rearrangement joins TRBV28 to TRBJ1-4; no clear D. Trimming cost V 6 bases and J 2 bases, with 13 bases left between them. Germline lookup yields CDR1 MDHEN and CDR2 SYDVKM. The CDR3 length is 15 residues. The CDR3 here is CASREAASTNEKLFF. The CDR3 region has the DNA TGTGCCAGCAGGGAAGCAGCGAGCACTAATGAAAAACTGTTTTTT.

V and J are TRBV27 and TRBJ1-5; 9 bases map to TRBD1. Germline assignment: CDR1 MNHEY and CDR2 SMNVEV (reference sequence). The V segment lost 5 bases and the J segment 4 bases; nucleotides outside the gene matches: 3. This CDR3 has 14 residues. Written as DNA, the CDR3 is TGTGCCAGCAGTCTACAGGGGGCGAATCAGCCCCAGCATTTT. It encodes CASSLQGANQPQHF.

Points on this clone: One end of the junction is discordant with germline, which a read error may explain. V gene TRBV24-1 combines with J gene TRBJ2-5; D is possibly TRBD2 (6 bases). CDR1 and CDR2 from the germline V gene are KGHDR and SFDVKD. The CDR3 consists of 15 residues. The CDR3 DNA is TGTGCCGCCAGTGACGCGGGAATTCGGGATCGGACCCAGTACTTC. Encoded protein: CAASDAGIRDRTQYF.

V and J are TRBV25-1 and TRBJ2-5; 11 nucleotides match TRBD1. The germline CDR1 and CDR2 sequences are MGHDK and SYGVNS. V shed 9 bases, J shed 1 base, and the junction held 4 bases outside the gene matches. The CDR3 is 14 amino acids. Here the CDR3 DNA reads TGTGCCAGTGGGACAGGGGGGTTCCAAGAGACCCAGTACTTC. As protein: CASGTGGFQETQYF.

The chain employs TRBV7-7 and TRBJ2-5; 10 bases line up with TRBD1. The CDR3 loop spans 14 amino acids. The ends lost 5 bases at V and 5 bases at J; junction bases unmatched: 5. Germline V lookup: CDR1 SSHAT, CDR2 FNYEAQ (reference sequence). CDR3 coding DNA: TGTGCCAGCAGCACAGACAGGGGGCATGAGACCCAGTACTTC. It yields the protein CASSTDRGHETQYF.

This clone showed up just a few times. The chain joins TRBV5-6 to TRBJ1-2, with 7 bases lining up with TRBD1. This CDR3 contains 11 residues. CDR1 is SGHDT and CDR2 is YYEEEE in the germline V gene. Unmatched junction bases numbered 0, after V lost 3 bases and J lost 7 bases. The CDR3 DNA is TGTGCCAGCAGCTACAGGGGTGGCTACACCTTC. Residues: CASSYRGGYTF. The full variable domain, rest sourced from reference TRBV5-6 and TRBJ1-2, is DAGVTQSPTHLIKTRGQQVTLRCSPKSGHDTVSWYQQALGQGPQFIFQYYEEEERQRGNFPDRFSGHQFPNYSSELNVNALLLGDSALYLCASSYRGGYTFGSGTRLTVV.

This clone was observed once. V is TRBV5-5 and J is TRBJ1-1, with 7 nucleotides matching TRBD1. The J segment lost 2 bases and the V segment lost 5 bases, leaving 6 bases of the junction unmatched. The germline V gene encodes CDR1 SGHKS and CDR2 YYEKEE (reference sequence). CDR3 length: 14 amino acids. The CDR3: CASRFGTANTEAFF. Here the CDR3 DNA reads TGTGCCAGCAGATTTGGGACAGCAAACACTGAAGCTTTCTTT.

The chain recombines TRBV5-1 with TRBJ2-7, with D tentatively TRBD2 (5 bases). This CDR3 spans 15 amino acids. Trimming stripped 4 bases from V and 2 bases from J, with 16 bases between. Germline-derived CDR1 and CDR2 are SGHRS and YFSETQ. The CDR3 DNA is TGCGCCAGCAGCAGCGCGGTGGCGGGTCCCTACGAGCAGTACTTC. Translation gives CASSSAVAGPYEQYF. Based on the CDR3 plus reference TRBV5-1 and TRBJ2-7, the full variable domain is KAGVTQTPRYLIKTRGQQVTLSCSPISGHRSVSWYQQTPGQGLQFLFEYFSETQRNKGNFPGRFSGRQFSNSRSEMNVSTLELGDSALYLCASSSAVAGPYEQYFGPGTRLTVT.

This clone came up a few times. The CDR3 region has the DNA TGTGCCAGCAGCCCACTACTAGCGGGAGAGGACGAGCAGTACTTC. Translated: CASSPLLAGEDEQYF. The chain joins TRBV3-1 (or the pseudogene TRBV3-2) to TRBJ2-7; 11 positions agree with TRBD2. The CDR3 covers 15 residues. CDR1 is LGHDT, CDR2 YNNKEL, per germline (reference sequence). Trimming at V came to 4 bases and at J to 5 bases, leaving 7 bases not matched to a gene.

The rearrangement links TRBV28 to TRBJ1-5, with D perhaps TRBD1 (5 bases). The CDR3 loop spans 14 amino acids. Germline assignment: CDR1 MDHEN and CDR2 SYDVKM. V dropped 1 base and J dropped 7 bases, with 11 bases sitting between them. In nucleotides, the CDR3 is TGTGCCAGCAGTTTATTCCCGGACACCCAGCCCCAGCATTTT. Encoded protein: CASSLFPDTQPQHF.

On this clone itself: With a much larger clone just one base away, this may be a read error. The J gene is TRBJ2-3, the V gene TRBV7-3; 11 nucleotides line up with TRBD2. The trim removed 2 bases at V and 2 bases at J, leaving 3 bases unmatched. CDR1 and CDR2 (germline): SGHTA, FQGTGA. CDR3 length equals 16 residues. The CDR3 DNA reads TGTGCCAGCAGCTTATTAGCGGGGGGGCTCACAGATACGCAGTATTTT. As protein: CASSLLAGGLTDTQYF. Using reference TRBV7-3 and TRBJ2-3 for the parts outside the CDR3, the full variable domain is GAGVSQTPSNKVTEKGKYVELRCDPISGHTALYWYRQSLGQGPEFLIYFQGTGAADDSGLPNDRFFAVRPEGSVSTLKIQRTERGDSAVYLCASSLLAGGLTDTQYFGPGTRLTVL.

This chain uses TRBV4-3 with TRBJ2-1; D is undetermined. The V end lost 0 bases, the J end lost 8 bases, and 5 bases lay between the germline ends. Germline V gene lookup returns CDR1 LGHNA and CDR2 YSLEER. The CDR3 spans 12 residues. DNA of the CDR3: TGCGCCAGCAGCCAAGAATTCGATGAGCAGTTCTTC. Translated, it gives CASSQEFDEQFF.

This chain links TRBV6-1 with TRBJ2-1, with 13 bases fitting TRBD2. CDR3 length equals 16 residues. Germline CDR1 reads MNHNS; CDR2 reads SASEGT. J lost 4 bases, V lost 4 bases, and 4 bases had no gene match. In DNA form, the CDR3 reads TGTGCCAGCAGTGTCGGACTAGCGGGAGATTACAATGAGCAGTTCTTC. It yields the protein CASSVGLAGDYNEQFF.

The CDR3 sequence: CASSPRMTDTQYF. The CDR3 bases are TGTGCCAGCAGCCCCAGGATGACAGATACGCAGTATTTT. The chain employs TRBV6-1 and TRBJ2-3; D unresolved. Trimming pared 6 bases from V and 3 bases from J, leaving 10 bases between. This CDR3 has 13 amino acids. Per germline, CDR1 MNHNS and CDR2 SASEGT.

The chain is built from TRBV12-3 or TRBV12-4 and TRBJ2-7; 7 bases are a match to TRBD1. The CDR3 is 13 residues long. The trim removed 6 bases at V and 2 bases at J, leaving 4 bases unmatched. CDR3 nucleotides: TGTGCCAGCAGGGAAACAGGGGCCTACGAGCAGTACTTC. It codes for CASRETGAYEQYF.